This T cell receptor (beta chain) was captured by sequencing in a study of vaccination effects on CD4 cells after COVID-19. Overall study results and limits: Clones from infection and from vaccination both contracted markedly late after vaccination. Sampling in the study covered few convalescent patients and included no early post-infection timepoints.

TCRdb's table, derived via immunoSEQ multiplex PCR, lists solely in-frame clones and lacks some. This table has tens of thousands of clones, roughly 72% appearing once. Viral peptide pools were used in the ViraFEST assay to expand antigen-specific CD4+ T cells, and sequencing came afterward. Culturing for about 10 days preceded CD4+ T cell isolation. Peptides at roughly 10 ug/ml and IL-2 at around 9.3 IU/ml were added to a few million PBMC per well. On both days 3 and 7, half of the culture medium was replaced with IL-2 medium. A note on this clone: Its antigen remains unidentified.

The V and J ends lost 2 bases and 5 bases respectively, with 20 bases between them. Germline V gene sequence: CDR1 KGHDR, CDR2 SFDVKD. The CDR3 consists of 17 residues. This rearrangement joins TRBV24-1 to TRBJ2-5; TRBD2 is a possible D gene (6 bases). The sample consisted of CD4+ T cells from PBMCs cultured with HCoV-229E spike peptides, taken before COVID-19 vaccination. This TCR was recovered from a human donor who received a COVID-19 vaccine. DNA for the CDR3: TGTGCCACCAGTGATTCTAATCCGGGACTCTCAAAGGAGACCCAGTACTTC. Amino acids: CATSDSNPGLSKETQYF.